Sequencing of this T cell receptor (beta chain) was carried out in a study of T cell responses to AZD1222 COVID-19 vaccine. Libraries were prepared by immunoSEQ multiplex PCR; TCRdb keeps only in-frame clonotypes and omits some of them. Here the sample spans around 95,000 clones, 70% to 90% being singletons. Overall study results and limits: Repertoires were sampled only after the peak T cell response.

About this clone itself: Its specificity is unknown.

The CDR3 length is 12 residues. This specimen consisted of peripheral blood, obtained on day 0 of MenACWY control vaccination. The V and J genes are TRBV21-1 and TRBJ2-7. TRBV21-1 is recorded as a pseudogene. This TCR was recovered from an adult in good health. The CDR3: CASSKKGYEQYF. In DNA form, the CDR3 reads TGTGCCAGCAGCAAAAAAGGCTACGAGCAGTACTTC.